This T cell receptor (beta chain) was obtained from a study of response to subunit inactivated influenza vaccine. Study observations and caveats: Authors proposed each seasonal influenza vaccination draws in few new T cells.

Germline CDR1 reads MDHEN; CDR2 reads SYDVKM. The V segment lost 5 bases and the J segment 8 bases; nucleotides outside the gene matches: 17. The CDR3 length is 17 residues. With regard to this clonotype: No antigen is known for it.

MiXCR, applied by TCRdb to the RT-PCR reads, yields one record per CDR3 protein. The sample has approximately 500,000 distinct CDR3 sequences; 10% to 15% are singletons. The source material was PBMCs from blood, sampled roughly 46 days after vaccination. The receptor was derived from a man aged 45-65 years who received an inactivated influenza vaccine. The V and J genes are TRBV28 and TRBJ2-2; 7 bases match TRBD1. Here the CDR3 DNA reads TGTGCCAGCAGTCTCGTAGGGACGACAGGGAGATCGGGGGAGCTGTTTTTT. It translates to CASSLVGTTGRSGELFF.